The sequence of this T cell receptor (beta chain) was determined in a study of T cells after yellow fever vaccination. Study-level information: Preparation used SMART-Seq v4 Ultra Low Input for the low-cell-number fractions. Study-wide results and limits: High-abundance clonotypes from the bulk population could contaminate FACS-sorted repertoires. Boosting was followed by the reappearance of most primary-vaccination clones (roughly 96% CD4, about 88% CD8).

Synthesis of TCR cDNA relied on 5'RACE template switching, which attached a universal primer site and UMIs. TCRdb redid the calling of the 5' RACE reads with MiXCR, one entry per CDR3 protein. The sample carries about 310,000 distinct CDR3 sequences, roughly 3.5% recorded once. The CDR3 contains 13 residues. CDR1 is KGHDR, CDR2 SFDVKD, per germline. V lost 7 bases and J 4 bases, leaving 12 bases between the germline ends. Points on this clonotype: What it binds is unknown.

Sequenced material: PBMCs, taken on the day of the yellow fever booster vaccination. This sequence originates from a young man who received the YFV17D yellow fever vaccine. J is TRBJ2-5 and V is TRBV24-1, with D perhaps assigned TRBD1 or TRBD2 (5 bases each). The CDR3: CATRGTARETQYF. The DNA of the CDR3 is TGTGCCACCAGAGGGACCGCCAGAGAGACCCAGTACTTC.